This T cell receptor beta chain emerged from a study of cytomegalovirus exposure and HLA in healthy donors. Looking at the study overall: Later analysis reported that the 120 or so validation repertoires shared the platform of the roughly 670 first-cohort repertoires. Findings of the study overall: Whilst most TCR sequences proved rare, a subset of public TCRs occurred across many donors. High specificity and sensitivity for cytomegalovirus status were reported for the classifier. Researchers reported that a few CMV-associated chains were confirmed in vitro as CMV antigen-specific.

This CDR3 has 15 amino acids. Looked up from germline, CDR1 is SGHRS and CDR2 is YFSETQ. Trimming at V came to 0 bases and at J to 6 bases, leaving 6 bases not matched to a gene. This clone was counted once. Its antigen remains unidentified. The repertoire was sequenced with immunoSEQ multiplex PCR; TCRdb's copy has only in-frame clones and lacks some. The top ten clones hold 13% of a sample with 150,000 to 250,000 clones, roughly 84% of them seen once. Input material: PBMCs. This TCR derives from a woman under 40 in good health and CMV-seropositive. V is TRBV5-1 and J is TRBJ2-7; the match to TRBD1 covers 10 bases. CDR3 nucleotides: TGCGCCAGCAGCTTGGGACAGGGGGCGCACGGCGAGCAGTACTTC. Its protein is CASSLGQGAHGEQYF.